These 14 T cell receptor beta chains came from one sample sequenced in a study of blood T cell repertoires in COVID-19. TCRdb keeps only in-frame clones here, not all; method: immunoSEQ multiplex PCR. The data show 200,000 to 300,000 clones, approximately 80% seen once. Material: peripheral blood. These receptors all stem from a woman older than 75 with COVID-19, enrolled during active disease.

The chain links TRBV28 to TRBJ2-5; maybe TRBD2 (6 bases). The CDR3 totals 15 residues. The V gene lost 5 bases and the J gene lost 3 bases, with 16 bases spanning the gap. Germline values: CDR1 MDHEN, CDR2 SYDVKM. CDR3 protein: CASSPPAGMEETQYF. CDR3 coding DNA: TGTGCCAGCAGTCCGCCGGCGGGAATGGAAGAGACCCAGTACTTC.

The chain carries TRBV28 and TRBJ2-5; 10 nucleotides match TRBD2. The V gene end was trimmed by 10 bases and the J gene end by 3 bases; junction bases not matched to a gene: 8. Germline lookup yields CDR1 MDHEN and CDR2 SYDVKM. The CDR3 is 14 amino acids. The CDR3, as DNA: TGTGCCACCCTGCCTAGCGGGAGAGAAGAGACCCAGTACTTC. Translating gives CATLPSGREETQYF.

The chain joins TRBV27 to TRBJ2-7; a weak D match, TRBD1 (6 bases). Germline V CDR1 and CDR2: MNHEY, SMNVEV (reference sequence). CDR3 size: 13 residues. Trimming pared 5 bases from V and 5 bases from J, leaving 13 bases between. Here the CDR3 DNA reads TGTGCCAGCAGTCCCGTCAACAGGGACGAGCAGTACTTC. Its protein is CASSPVNRDEQYF.

The chain links TRBV4-3 to TRBJ2-1; D may be TRBD2 (5 bases). In germline, CDR1 is LGHNA, CDR2 YSLEER. Between the trimmed V and J ends, which lost 6 bases and 7 bases, there was a span of 19 bases. This CDR3 is 15 amino acids long. CDR3 bases: TGCGCCAGCAGTCCTTCACACCTCTCGGGGAATGAGCAGTTCTTC. Protein: CASSPSHLSGNEQFF.

This clone has only one observation. J is TRBJ2-1 and V is TRBV19, with 10 bases fitting TRBD2. Germline V gene lookup returns CDR1 LNHDA and CDR2 SQIVND (reference sequence). CDR3 size: 14 residues. Trimming removed 6 bases from V and 7 bases from J; junction bases left unmatched: 6. The CDR3 sequence: CASRDGLAVNEQFF. The DNA for the CDR3 is TGTGCCAGTAGGGACGGACTAGCGGTAAATGAGCAGTTCTTC.

The chain carries TRBV7-3 and TRBJ1-1; possibly TRBD1 for D (6 bases). The length of the CDR3 is 15 residues. From germline, CDR1 is SGHTA and CDR2 FQGTGA. Between the trimmed V and J ends, which lost 0 bases and 5 bases, there was a span of 13 bases. CDR3 in amino acids: CASSLTPRGGTEAFF. The CDR3 nucleotides are TGTGCCAGCAGCTTAACCCCCAGGGGCGGAACTGAAGCTTTCTTT.

The chain carries TRBV11-3 and TRBJ2-3; a possible D gene is TRBD1 (6 bases). V lost 1 base, J lost 3 bases, and 11 bases lay in between. The germline gives CDR1 SGHNT, CDR2 YENEEA. The CDR3 spans 15 residues. The CDR3 loop reads CASSLGSRGTDTQYF. CDR3 nucleotides: TGTGCCAGCAGCTTAGGCAGCAGGGGTACAGATACGCAGTATTTT.

CDR3 protein: CASSLMGRGTDTQYF. The CDR3 DNA reads as TGTGCCAGCAGCTTAATGGGTCGGGGCACAGATACGCAGTATTTT. The chain uses TRBV11-3 and TRBJ2-3; unclear D gene. Trimming stripped 2 bases from V and 1 base from J, with 10 bases between. This CDR3 comprises 15 residues. Germline CDR1 SGHNT, CDR2 YENEEA.

CDR3 sequence reads: CASSLETGVKFF. CDR3 coding DNA: TGCGCCAGCAGCTTAGAAACAGGGGTGAAGTTCTTC. This chain joins TRBV5-1 and TRBJ2-1; TRBD1 aligns across 7 bases. Looked up from germline, CDR1 is SGHRS and CDR2 is YFSETQ. V shed 2 bases and J 14 bases; nucleotides not matched to a gene: 7. There are 12 residues in the CDR3.

The V and J genes are TRBV27 and TRBJ2-3; the match to TRBD2 covers 7 bases. The CDR3 is 16 amino acids. Germline CDR1 and CDR2: MNHEY and SMNVEV (reference sequence). With V trimmed by 4 bases and J by 4 bases, 11 bases remained unmatched. CDR3 coding DNA: TGTGCCAGCAGTTCCACCACTAGCGTTTGGGCAGATACGCAGTATTTT. Translation: CASSSTTSVWADTQYF.

This clone appeared once. This sequence joins TRBV3-1 (or the pseudogene TRBV3-2) and TRBJ2-2; no clear D. The CDR3 is 16 amino acids. Trimming removed 0 bases from V and 8 bases from J, with 16 bases in between. The germline V gene encodes CDR1 LGHDT and CDR2 YNNKEL (reference sequence). CDR3 loop: CASSQDSLVSSGELFF. DNA of the CDR3: TGTGCCAGCAGCCAAGATTCGCTAGTTTCATCGGGGGAGCTGTTTTTT.

For this clone: This sample includes further DNA sequences coding for the same CDR3. The chain has TRBV5-1 and TRBJ2-7; D gene ambiguous. The CDR3 is 14 amino acids. CDR1 is SGHRS and CDR2 is YFSETQ in the germline V gene. V was pared by 0 bases and J by 0 bases, with 7 bases between. The CDR3 DNA is TGCGCCAGCAGCTTGGCTTCGGGCTCCTACGAGCAGTACTTC. It specifies CASSLASGSYEQYF.

The chain couples TRBV6-5 to TRBJ1-5; 8 bases match TRBD1. CDR3 length: 15 residues. Trimming took 6 bases from V and 2 from J; bases not matched to a gene: 6. Germline CDR1 MNHEY, CDR2 SVGAGI. In DNA, the CDR3 is TGTGCCAGCAGCCCACAGGGGGTGGGCAATCAGCCCCAGCATTTT. Translating it yields CASSPQGVGNQPQHF.

This chain links TRBV25-1 with TRBJ2-7; the D gene is possibly TRBD2 (7 bases). Germline CDR1 and CDR2: MGHDK and SYGVNS. The CDR3 extends over 14 amino acids. Trimming left V 6 bases short and J 2 bases short, with 14 bases between. The CDR3 sequence: CASSPRGGAYEQYF. DNA of the CDR3: TGTGCCAGCAGCCCTAGGGGGGGAGCCTACGAGCAGTACTTC.